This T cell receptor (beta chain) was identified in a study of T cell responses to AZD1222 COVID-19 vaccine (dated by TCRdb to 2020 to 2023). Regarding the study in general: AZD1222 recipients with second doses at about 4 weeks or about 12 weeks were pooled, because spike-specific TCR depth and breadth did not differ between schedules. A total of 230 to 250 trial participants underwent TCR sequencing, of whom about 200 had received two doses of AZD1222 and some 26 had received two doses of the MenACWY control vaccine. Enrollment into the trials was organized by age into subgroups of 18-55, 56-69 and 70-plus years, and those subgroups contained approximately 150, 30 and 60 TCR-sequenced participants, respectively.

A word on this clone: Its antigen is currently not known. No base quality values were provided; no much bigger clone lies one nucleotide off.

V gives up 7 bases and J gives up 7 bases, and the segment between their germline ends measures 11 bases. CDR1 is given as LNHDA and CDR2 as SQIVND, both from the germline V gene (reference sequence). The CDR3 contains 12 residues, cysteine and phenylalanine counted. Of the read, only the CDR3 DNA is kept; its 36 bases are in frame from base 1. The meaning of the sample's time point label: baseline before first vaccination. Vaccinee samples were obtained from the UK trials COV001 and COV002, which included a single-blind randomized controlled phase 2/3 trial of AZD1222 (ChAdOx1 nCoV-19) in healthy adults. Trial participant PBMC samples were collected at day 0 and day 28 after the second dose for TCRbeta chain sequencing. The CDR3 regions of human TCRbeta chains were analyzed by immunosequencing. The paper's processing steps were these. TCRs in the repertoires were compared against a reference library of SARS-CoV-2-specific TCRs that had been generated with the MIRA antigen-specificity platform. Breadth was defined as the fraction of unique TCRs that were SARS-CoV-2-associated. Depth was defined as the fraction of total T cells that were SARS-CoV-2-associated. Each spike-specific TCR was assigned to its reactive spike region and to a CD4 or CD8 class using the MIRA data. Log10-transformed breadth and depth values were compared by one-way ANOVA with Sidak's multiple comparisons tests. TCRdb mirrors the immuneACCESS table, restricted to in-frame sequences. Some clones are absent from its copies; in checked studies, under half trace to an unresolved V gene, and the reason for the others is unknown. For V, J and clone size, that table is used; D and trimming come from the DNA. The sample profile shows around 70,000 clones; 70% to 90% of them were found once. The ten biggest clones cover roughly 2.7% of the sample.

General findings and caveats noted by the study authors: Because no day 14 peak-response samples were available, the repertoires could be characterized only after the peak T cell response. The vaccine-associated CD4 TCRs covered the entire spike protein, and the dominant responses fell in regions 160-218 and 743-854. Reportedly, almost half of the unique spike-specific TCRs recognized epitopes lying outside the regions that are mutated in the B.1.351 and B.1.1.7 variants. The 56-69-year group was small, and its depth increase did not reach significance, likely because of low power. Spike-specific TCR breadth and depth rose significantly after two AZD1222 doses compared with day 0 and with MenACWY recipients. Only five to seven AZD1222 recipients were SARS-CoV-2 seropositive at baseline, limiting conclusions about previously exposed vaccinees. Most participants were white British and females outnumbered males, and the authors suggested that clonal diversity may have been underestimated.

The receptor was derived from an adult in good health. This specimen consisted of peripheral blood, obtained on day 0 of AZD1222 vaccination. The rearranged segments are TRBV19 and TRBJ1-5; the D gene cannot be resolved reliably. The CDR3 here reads CASNLNRQPQHF. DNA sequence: TGTGCCAGTAACTTAAATCGACAGCCCCAGCATTTT.